This is a list of T cell receptor beta chains from one sample in a study of T cells in Graves' hyperthyroidism and ophthalmopathy. TCRdb reprocessed the multiplex PCR reads with MiXCR, giving one entry per CDR3 protein. Of some 600,000 distinct CDR3 sequences detected, roughly 13% appear once; the ten largest clones hold more than 4.5%. The sample taken for sequencing was blood. The receptors derive from a woman between 25 and 40 years old with Graves' hyperthyroidism that later progressed to Graves' ophthalmopathy. Both conserved end residues are part of each CDR3. Fields, in order: V gene, J gene, D gene, clone size, CDR3 protein, CDR3 DNA. The D gene is left open where the match is weak. Clone size appears in some rows only: once, few, many, or a class for an expanded clone.

TRBV18	TRBJ2-6	-	few	CASSPSRGTGANVLTF	TGTGCCAGCTCACCGTCTCGGGGAACTGGGGCCAACGTCCTGACTTTC
TRBV28	TRBJ2-2	-	-	CASSGDLLVFF	TGTGCCAGCAGCGGGGACTTGCTGGTGTTTTTT
TRBV7-8	TRBJ2-1	TRBD2	many	CASSSTSGSHNEQFF	TGTGCCAGCAGCTCGACTAGCGGGAGCCACAATGAGCAGTTCTTC
TRBV7-2	TRBJ2-3	TRBD2	many	CASSLVAGVADTQYF	TGTGCCAGCAGCTTGGTAGCGGGAGTAGCAGATACGCAGTATTTT
TRBV5-5	TRBJ1-2	-	many	CASSLDSRGYGYTF	TGTGCCAGCAGCTTGGATTCCAGGGGCTATGGCTACACCTTC
TRBV2	TRBJ1-5	-	many	CASRRDGNQPQHF	TGTGCCAGCCGCCGGGACGGAAATCAGCCCCAGCATTTT
TRBV7-3	TRBJ2-1	-	few	CASSPGLSWGEQFF	TGTGCCAGCAGCCCCGGTCTCTCCTGGGGTGAGCAGTTCTTC
TRBV6-1	TRBJ1-1	-	many	CASSERQLNTEAFF	TGTGCCAGCAGTGAGAGACAATTGAACACTGAAGCTTTCTTT
TRBV12-3/TRBV12-4	TRBJ2-5	-	many	CASSLFGGGMETQYF	TGTGCCAGCAGTTTATTCGGGGGCGGGATGGAGACCCAGTACTTC
TRBV12-3/TRBV12-4	TRBJ2-5	TRBD1	many	CASSWTGEWREKETQYF	TGTGCCAGCAGTTGGACAGGGGAGTGGCGGGAGAAAGAGACCCAGTACTTC
TRBV6-1	TRBJ2-5	-	many	CASIKGFRETQYF	TGTGCCAGCATTAAGGGTTTCCGGGAGACCCAGTACTTC
TRBV28	TRBJ2-1	-	many	CASSLEWGWEQFF	TGTGCCAGCAGTTTAGAATGGGGATGGGAGCAGTTCTTC
TRBV2	TRBJ2-7	-	many	CASSNPPNKRASYEQYF	TGTGCCAGCAGTAACCCTCCTAACAAGAGGGCTTCCTACGAGCAGTACTTC
TRBV12-3/TRBV12-4	TRBJ1-1	-	few	CASSLASHEGEAFF	TGTGCCAGCAGTTTAGCATCCCATGAGGGTGAAGCTTTCTTT
TRBV20-1	TRBJ2-1	TRBD2	-	CSSPGTSGEGGEQFF	TGCAGCTCGCCGGGGACTAGCGGGGAGGGCGGTGAGCAGTTCTTC
TRBV30	TRBJ1-1	-	-	CAWSADPEAFF	TGTGCCTGGAGTGCGGACCCCGAAGCTTTCTTT
TRBV5-6	TRBJ1-1	-	few	CASSLEATEAFF	TGTGCCAGCAGCTTGGAAGCCACTGAAGCTTTCTTT
TRBV15	TRBJ1-2	-	many	CATSRDPKPGVGYTF	TGTGCCACCAGCAGAGACCCCAAACCAGGGGTCGGCTACACCTTC
TRBV20-1	TRBJ1-1	TRBD1	many	CSADTGVGSDTEAFF	TGCAGTGCTGATACAGGGGTAGGGTCGGACACTGAAGCTTTCTTT
TRBV6-1	TRBJ1-1	-	-	CASSTLHEAFF	TGTGCCAGCAGTACCCTACATGAAGCTTTCTTT
TRBV12-3/TRBV12-4	TRBJ1-5	-	many	CASSLLKFGVYQPQHF	TGTGCCAGCAGCCTCTTGAAGTTTGGGGTATATCAGCCCCAGCATTTT
TRBV6-2/TRBV6-3	TRBJ1-2	-	many	CASSYRSGASNYGYTF	TGTGCCAGCAGTTATCGCTCAGGGGCCTCTAACTATGGCTACACCTTC
TRBV20-1	TRBJ2-1	-	few	CSARSPGYNEQFF	TGCAGTGCTAGGAGTCCGGGCTACAATGAGCAGTTCTTC
TRBV7-2	TRBJ2-1	TRBD2	-	CASILASGRDSYNVQFF	TGTGCCAGCATCTTAGCTAGCGGGAGAGACTCCTACAATGTGCAATTCTTC
TRBV20-1	TRBJ2-2	TRBD2	-	CSARRGSGRAYGELFF	TGCAGTGCTAGGCGGGGTAGCGGGAGGGCCTATGGGGAGCTGTTTTTT
TRBV20-1	TRBJ2-5	-	-	CSARAGSLGWARETQYF	TGCAGTGCTAGGGCCGGATCCCTAGGTTGGGCCAGGGAGACCCAGTACTTC
TRBV5-4	TRBJ1-4	-	many	CASSLWSVNEKLFF	TGTGCCAGCAGCTTGTGGTCGGTCAATGAAAAACTGTTTTTT
TRBV20-1	TRBJ2-7	-	few	CSAPLGGEQYF	TGCAGTGCTCCTCTCGGTGGGGAGCAGTACTTC
TRBV5-1	TRBJ2-3	TRBD1	many	CASSSGQGKGTQYF	TGCGCCAGCAGCAGCGGACAGGGGAAAGGTACGCAGTATTTT
TRBV5-5	TRBJ1-4	TRBD1	few	CASSLGWTGQEKLFF	TGTGCCAGCAGCTTGGGGTGGACAGGCCAAGAAAAACTGTTTTTT
TRBV4-2	TRBJ2-1	-	few	CASSQDQGLNTYNEQFF	TGTGCCAGCAGCCAAGATCAGGGGCTGAACACCTACAATGAGCAGTTCTTC
TRBV30	TRBJ1-2	-	many	CACGGLGYTF	TGTGCCTGTGGAGGGTTAGGCTACACCTTC
TRBV4-1	TRBJ1-5	-	-	CASSQDPSGRGTQPQHF	TGCGCCAGCAGCCAAGACCCGTCGGGCAGGGGAACACAGCCCCAGCATTTT
TRBV30	TRBJ2-7	-	many	CASRLDAYEQYF	TGTGCCTCTCGACTAGACGCCTACGAGCAGTACTTC
TRBV11-2	TRBJ2-7	-	many	CASSLAAVTYEQYF	TGTGCCAGCAGCTTAGCGGCAGTCACCTACGAGCAGTACTTC
TRBV24-1	TRBJ1-2	-	-	CATSVGDRPNYGYTF	TGTGCCACCAGTGTTGGGGACCGACCAAACTATGGCTACACCTTC
TRBV28	TRBJ2-7	TRBD1	many	CASSPPGQATYEQYF	TGTGCCAGCAGCCCACCGGGACAGGCGACCTACGAGCAGTACTTC
TRBV15	TRBJ2-1	TRBD1	many	CATTGTELWYNEQFF	TGTGCCACGACCGGGACAGAGCTTTGGTACAATGAGCAGTTCTTC
TRBV18	TRBJ2-1	TRBD2	-	CASSPPIAGVTYNEQFF	TGTGCCAGCTCACCCCCCATAGCGGGAGTTACATACAATGAGCAGTTCTTC
TRBV12-3/TRBV12-4	TRBJ1-1	-	many	CASSPRRAGKVMNTEAFF	TGTGCCAGCAGTCCCCGCCGGGCAGGGAAGGTCATGAACACTGAAGCTTTCTTT
TRBV12-3/TRBV12-4	TRBJ2-2	-	many	CASSLRGGELFF	TGTGCCAGCAGCCTACGTGGCGGGGAGCTGTTTTTT
TRBV27	TRBJ1-5	-	few	CASSLRRLRNSNQPQHF	TGTGCCAGCAGTTTAAGGAGACTCAGAAATAGCAATCAGCCCCAGCATTTT
TRBV6-1	TRBJ2-1	TRBD2	few	CASSDLTSGYNEQFF	TGTGCCAGCAGCGATTTGACTAGCGGGTACAATGAGCAGTTCTTC
TRBV29-1	TRBJ2-7	TRBD2	many	CSGLAGGLGHEQYF	TGCAGCGGACTAGCGGGAGGGTTAGGCCACGAGCAGTACTTC
TRBV14	TRBJ2-5	TRBD2	-	CASSWLAGEAETQYF	TGTGCCAGCAGCTGGCTAGCGGGAGAGGCAGAGACCCAGTACTTC
TRBV3-1	TRBJ2-1	TRBD2	-	CASSEMHLAGEVEQFF	TGTGCCAGCAGCGAAATGCACCTAGCGGGAGAGGTTGAGCAGTTCTTC
TRBV4-3	TRBJ2-3	-	many	CASSQDRATDTQYF	TGCGCCAGCAGCCAAGACAGGGCGACAGATACGCAGTATTTT